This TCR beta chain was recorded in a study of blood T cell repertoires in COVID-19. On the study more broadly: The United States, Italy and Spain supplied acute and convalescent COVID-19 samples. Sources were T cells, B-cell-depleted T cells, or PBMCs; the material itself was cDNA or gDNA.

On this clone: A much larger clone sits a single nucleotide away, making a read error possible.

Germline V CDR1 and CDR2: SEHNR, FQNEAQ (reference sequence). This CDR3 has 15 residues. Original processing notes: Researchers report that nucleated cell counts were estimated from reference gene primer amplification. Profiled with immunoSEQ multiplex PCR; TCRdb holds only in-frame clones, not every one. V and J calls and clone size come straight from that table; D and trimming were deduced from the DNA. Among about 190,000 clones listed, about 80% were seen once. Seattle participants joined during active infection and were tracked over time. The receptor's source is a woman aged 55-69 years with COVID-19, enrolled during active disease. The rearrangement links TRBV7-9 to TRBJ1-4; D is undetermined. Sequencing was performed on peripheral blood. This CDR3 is CTSSPRAATNEKLFF. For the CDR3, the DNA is TGTACCAGCAGCCCGAGGGCGGCAACTAATGAAAAACTGTTTTTT.